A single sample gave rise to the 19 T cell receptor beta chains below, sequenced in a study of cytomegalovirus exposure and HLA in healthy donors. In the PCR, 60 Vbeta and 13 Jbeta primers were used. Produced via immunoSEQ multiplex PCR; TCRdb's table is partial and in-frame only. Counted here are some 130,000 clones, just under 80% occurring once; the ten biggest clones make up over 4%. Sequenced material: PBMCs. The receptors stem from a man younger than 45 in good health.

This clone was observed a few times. CDR3 protein: CASKPGTSDTQYF. Here the CDR3 DNA reads TGTGCCAGCAAGCCCGGGACTTCCGATACGCAGTATTTT. V gene TRBV10-3 combines with J gene TRBJ2-3, with a weak D call TRBD2 (6 bases). V lost 10 bases and J 6 bases, leaving 17 bases between the germline ends. CDR3 length: 13 residues. The germline gives CDR1 ENHRY, CDR2 SYGVKD.

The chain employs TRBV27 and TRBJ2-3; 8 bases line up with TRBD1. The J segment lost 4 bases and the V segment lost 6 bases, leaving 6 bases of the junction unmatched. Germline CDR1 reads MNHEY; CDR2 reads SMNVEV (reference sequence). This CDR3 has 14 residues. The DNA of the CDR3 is TGTGCCAGCAGCAGGGGGCCGGTCCCAGATACGCAGTATTTT. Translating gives CASSRGPVPDTQYF.

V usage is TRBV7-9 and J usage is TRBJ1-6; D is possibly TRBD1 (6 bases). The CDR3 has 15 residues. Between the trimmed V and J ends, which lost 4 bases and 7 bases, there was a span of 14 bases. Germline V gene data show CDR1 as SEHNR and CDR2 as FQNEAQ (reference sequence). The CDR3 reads CASSSYGTQNSPLHF. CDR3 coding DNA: TGTGCCAGCAGCTCTTACGGGACACAAAATTCACCCCTCCACTTT.

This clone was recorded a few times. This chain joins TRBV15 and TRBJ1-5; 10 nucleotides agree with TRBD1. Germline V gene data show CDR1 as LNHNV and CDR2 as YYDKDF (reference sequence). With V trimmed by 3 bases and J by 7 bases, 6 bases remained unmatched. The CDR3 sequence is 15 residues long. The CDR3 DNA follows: TGTGCCACCAGCAGGGTGGGACAGGGGTGGCAGCCCCAGCATTTT. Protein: CATSRVGQGWQPQHF.

CDR3 sequence (DNA): TGTGCCTGGAGTGCGGGACTAGCAGAGGTCGAGCAGTACTTC. It codes for CAWSAGLAEVEQYF. This chain joins TRBV30 and TRBJ2-7, with TRBD2 matching 9 bases. Germline CDR1 is GTSNPN and CDR2 is SVGIG (reference sequence). The J segment lost 6 bases and the V segment lost 1 base, leaving 7 bases of the junction unmatched. The CDR3 has 14 residues.

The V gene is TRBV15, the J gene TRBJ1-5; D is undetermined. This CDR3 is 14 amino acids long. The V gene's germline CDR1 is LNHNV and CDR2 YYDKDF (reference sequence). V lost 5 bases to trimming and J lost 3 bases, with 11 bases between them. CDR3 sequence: CATSPSVNNQPQHF. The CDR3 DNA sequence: TGTGCCACCAGCCCGTCGGTCAACAATCAGCCCCAGCATTTT. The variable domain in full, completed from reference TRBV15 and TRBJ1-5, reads DAMVIQNPRYQVTQFGKPVTLSCSQTLNHNVMYWYQQKSSQAPKLLFHYYDKDFNNEADTPDNFQSRRPNTSFCFLDIRSPGLGDTAMYLCATSPSVNNQPQHFGDGTRLSIL.

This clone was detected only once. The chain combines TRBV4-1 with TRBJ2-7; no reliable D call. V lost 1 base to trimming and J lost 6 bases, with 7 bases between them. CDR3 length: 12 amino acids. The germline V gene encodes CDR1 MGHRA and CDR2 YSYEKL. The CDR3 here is CASSQGAGEQYF. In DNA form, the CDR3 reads TGCGCCAGCAGCCAAGGGGCTGGCGAGCAGTACTTC.

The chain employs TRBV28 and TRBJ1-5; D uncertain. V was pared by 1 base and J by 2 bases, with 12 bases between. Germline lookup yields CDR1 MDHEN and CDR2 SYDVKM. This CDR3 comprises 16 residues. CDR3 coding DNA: TGTGCCAGCAGTTTATCCAACCCCGGGGGCAATCAGCCCCAGCATTTT. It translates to CASSLSNPGGNQPQHF.

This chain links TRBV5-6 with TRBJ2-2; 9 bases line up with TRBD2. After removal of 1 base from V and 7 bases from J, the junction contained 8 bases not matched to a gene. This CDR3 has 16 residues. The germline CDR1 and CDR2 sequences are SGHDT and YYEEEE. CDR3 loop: CASSLLSSGKIGELFF. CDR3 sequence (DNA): TGTGCCAGCAGCTTGTTGTCTAGCGGGAAAATCGGGGAGCTGTTTTTT.

The CDR3 sequence is CASSGLLVSSYNEQFF. The CDR3 nucleotides read TGTGCCAGCTCAGGACTCCTAGTCAGCTCCTACAATGAGCAGTTCTTC. The gene calls are TRBV18 and TRBJ2-1; the D gene is possibly TRBD2 (5 bases). This CDR3 is built from 16 residues. V gave up 5 bases and J gave up 0 bases, with 14 bases separating them. Per the germline V gene, CDR1 is KGHSH and CDR2 is LQKENI.

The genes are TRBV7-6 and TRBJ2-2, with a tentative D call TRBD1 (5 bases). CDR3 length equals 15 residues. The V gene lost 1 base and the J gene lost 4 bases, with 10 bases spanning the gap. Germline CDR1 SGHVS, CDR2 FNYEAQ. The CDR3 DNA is TGTGCCAGCAGCTTAGTCGTCCAGGGCACCGGGGAGCTGTTTTTT. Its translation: CASSLVVQGTGELFF.

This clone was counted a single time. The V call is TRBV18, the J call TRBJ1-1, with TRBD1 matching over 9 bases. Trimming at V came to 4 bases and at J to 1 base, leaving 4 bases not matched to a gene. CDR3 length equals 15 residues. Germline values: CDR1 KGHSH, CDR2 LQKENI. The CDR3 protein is CASSLTDRGNTEAFF. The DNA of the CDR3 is TGTGCCAGCTCACTCACGGACAGGGGGAACACTGAAGCTTTCTTT. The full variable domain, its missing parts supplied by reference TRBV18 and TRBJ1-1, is NAGVMQNPRHLVRRRGQEARLRCSPMKGHSHVYWYRQLPEEGLKFMVYLQKENIIDESGMPKERFSAEFPKEGPSILRIQQVVRGDSAAYFCASSLTDRGNTEAFFGQGTRLTVV.

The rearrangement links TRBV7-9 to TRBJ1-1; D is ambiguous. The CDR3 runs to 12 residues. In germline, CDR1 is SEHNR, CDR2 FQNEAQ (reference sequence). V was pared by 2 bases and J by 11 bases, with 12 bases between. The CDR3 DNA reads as TGTGCCAGCAGCTTACGCGACTCCGGGGCTTTCTTT. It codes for CASSLRDSGAFF.

The CDR3 DNA reads as TGTGCCAGCAGCCCACAGGGGGCAGGGGAGCAGTACTTC. Protein: CASSPQGAGEQYF. This chain uses TRBV6-5 with TRBJ2-7, with TRBD1 matching 9 bases. Germline assignment: CDR1 MNHEY and CDR2 SVGAGI. The ends lost 6 bases at V and 7 bases at J; junction bases unmatched: 7. This CDR3 is built from 13 residues.

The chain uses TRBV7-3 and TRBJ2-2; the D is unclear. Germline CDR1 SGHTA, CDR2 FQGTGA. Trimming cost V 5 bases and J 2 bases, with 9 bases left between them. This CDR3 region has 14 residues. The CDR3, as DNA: TGTGCCAGCAGCCAAACGGGTAACACCGGGGAGCTGTTTTTT. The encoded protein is CASSQTGNTGELFF.

CDR3 sequence (DNA): TGTGCCAGTAGTATTGACAGGGCCTGGCGCAATCAGCCCCAGCATTTT. It yields the protein CASSIDRAWRNQPQHF. The chain carries TRBV19 and TRBJ1-5; 7 nucleotides match TRBD1. CDR3 length equals 16 residues. The V gene's germline CDR1 is LNHDA and CDR2 SQIVND (reference sequence). The V and J ends lost 3 bases and 2 bases, in that order; junction bases with no gene match: 7.

Written as DNA, the CDR3 is TGTGCCAGCAGAGGACTAGCGGGAGTTGGGTACAATGAGCAGTTCTTC. It codes for CASRGLAGVGYNEQFF. The V call is TRBV11-2, the J call TRBJ2-1; 13 bases agree with TRBD2. With V trimmed by 6 bases and J by 4 bases, 6 bases remained unmatched. From germline, CDR1 is SGHAT and CDR2 FQNNGV. This CDR3 has 16 amino acids.

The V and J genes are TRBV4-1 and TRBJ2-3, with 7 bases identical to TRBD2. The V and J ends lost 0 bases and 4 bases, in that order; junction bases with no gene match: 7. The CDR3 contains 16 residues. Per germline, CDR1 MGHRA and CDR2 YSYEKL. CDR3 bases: TGCGCCAGCAGCCAAGAGGGGGGGAGGGGCGCAGATACGCAGTATTTT. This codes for CASSQEGGRGADTQYF.

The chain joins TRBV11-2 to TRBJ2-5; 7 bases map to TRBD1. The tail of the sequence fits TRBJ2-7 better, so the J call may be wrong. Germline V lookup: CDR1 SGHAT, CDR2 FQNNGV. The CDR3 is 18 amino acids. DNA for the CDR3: TGTGCCAGCAGGACACCGGGACAGACTTTAGGGTTCACCTACGAGCAGTACTTC. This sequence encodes CASRTPGQTLGFTYEQYF.